The 2 T cell receptor beta chains below were found in one sample sequenced in a study of blood T cell repertoires in COVID-19. The assay was immunoSEQ multiplex PCR, and TCRdb's table has in-frame clones only and misses some. Of 150,000 to 200,000 clones listed, 84% were seen once; the top ten hold 14%. Sequenced sample: peripheral blood. These receptors were taken from a man under 40 with active or convalescent COVID-19.

The chain recombines TRBV11-2 with TRBJ2-1; possible D gene TRBD2, 5 bases. The CDR3 is 14 amino acids. Germline CDR1 reads SGHAT; CDR2 reads FQNNGV. The V end was cut by 1 base, the J end by 5 bases, with 9 bases between. CDR3 DNA sequence: TGTGCCAGCAGCTTAGGACTACGCAACAATGAGCAGTTCTTC. Its protein is CASSLGLRNNEQFF. The entire variable domain, with the rest obtained from reference TRBV11-2 and TRBJ2-1, is as follows: EAGVAQSPRYKIIEKRQSVAFWCNPISGHATLYWYQQILGQGPKLLIQFQNNGVVDDSQLPKDRFSAERLKGVDSTLKIQPAKLEDSAVYLCASSLGLRNNEQFFGPGTRLTVL.

V usage is TRBV11-2 and J usage is TRBJ2-4; D might be TRBD1 (6 bases). V was shortened by 7 bases and J by 8 bases, with 21 bases between the two germline ends. Germline V gene data show CDR1 as SGHAT and CDR2 as FQNNGV. The CDR3 runs 15 residues. The CDR3 nucleotides read TGTGCCAGCACCAGAGGACAGACGATAACTGACATTCAGTACTTC. This codes for CASTRGQTITDIQYF.